One and the same sample provided the 32 T cell receptor beta chains below, sequenced in a study of beta chain bispecific antibodies for T cell cancers. Study conclusions and caveats: The TRBV12-3 share of total TRBV signal fell approximately 99% after anti-TRBV12 rather than anti-CD19 exposure. Most targeted TRBV signal came from the leukemia cell line cells, not normal T cells.

TCRdb reprocessed the 5' RACE reads with MiXCR, giving one entry per CDR3 protein. The data contain 20,000 to 25,000 distinct CDR3 sequences, about 2% of them singletons. Blood mononuclear cells were expanded for roughly 3 days using either OKT3 anti-CD3 antibody or CD3/CD28 beads. These receptors are not linked to any known antigen. This sample comprised healthy donor T cells cultured with leukemia cells, obtained from a culture containing a bispecific antibody targeting TCR Vbeta12. The receptors come from a human donor in good health. Some clones in this sample may be carry-over from other donors' samples.

Sample share makes this clonotype medium-sized. The chain combines TRBV7-6 with TRBJ1-2, with D perhaps TRBD1 (6 bases). Trimming stripped 1 base from V and 1 base from J, with 13 bases between. The CDR3 covers 16 residues. CDR1 is SGHVS and CDR2 is FNYEAQ in the germline V gene. CDR3 residues: CASSLVRTDLNYGYTF. The CDR3 DNA reads as TGTGCCAGCAGCTTAGTACGGACAGACCTTAACTATGGCTACACCTTC.

There are many counts of this clonotype. The chain employs TRBV15 and TRBJ2-7; TRBD1 is a possible D gene (5 bases). This CDR3 spans 14 amino acids. V was shortened by 8 bases and J by 0 bases, with 14 bases between the two germline ends. Germline V CDR1 and CDR2: LNHNV, YYDKDF (reference sequence). The CDR3 bases are TGTGCCACCTCCCAGGGCCTCTTCTCCTACGAGCAGTACTTC. Protein sequence: CATSQGLFSYEQYF.

This clonotype is categorized as medium-sized. V gene TRBV28 combines with J gene TRBJ2-3; 8 bases are shared with TRBD1. The CDR3 sequence is 16 residues long. Per germline, CDR1 MDHEN and CDR2 SYDVKM. Germline trimming cut 5 bases from V and 6 bases from J; bases unmatched to any gene: 13. CDR3 loop: CASSHWDDRGIDTQYF. CDR3 nucleotides: TGTGCCAGCAGTCATTGGGATGACAGGGGTATTGATACGCAGTATTTT.

This clonotype was detected ten times or more. The chain joins TRBV10-2 to TRBJ1-1; D perhaps matches TRBD1 (5 bases). Trimming took 2 bases from V and 7 from J, leaving 11 bases between them. Germline V gene lookup returns CDR1 WSHSY and CDR2 SAAADI. The CDR3 contains 13 residues. Here the CDR3 reads CASSEIQVHEAFF. The CDR3 DNA reads TGCGCCAGCAGTGAGATACAGGTGCATGAAGCTTTCTTT.

By share, this clonotype ranks as medium-sized (0.01 to 0.1%). The V call is TRBV10-2, the J call TRBJ2-1; D is unresolved. With 3 bases removed from V and 9 bases from J, the gap between germline ends came to 3 bases. The CDR3 contains 10 residues. Germline V gives CDR1 WSHSY, CDR2 SAAADI. The CDR3 nucleotides read TGCGCCAGCAGTGACGGTGAGCAGTTCTTC. Protein sequence: CASSDGEQFF.

At least ten counts were recorded for this clonotype. The rearrangement links TRBV7-9 to TRBJ1-5; no clear D. This CDR3 has 16 residues. V gave up 2 bases and J gave up 2 bases, with 13 bases separating them. Looked up from germline, CDR1 is SEHNR and CDR2 is FQNEAQ (reference sequence). The CDR3 sequence is CASSLWTGEGNQPQHF. CDR3 nucleotides: TGTGCCAGCAGCTTATGGACTGGGGAGGGCAATCAGCCCCAGCATTTT.

This clonotype occurred many times. The chain has TRBV10-3 and TRBJ2-1; D is undetermined. The germline V gene has CDR1 ENHRY and CDR2 SYGVKD. V was cut by 2 bases and J by 4 bases, with 6 bases left in between. This CDR3 comprises 13 residues. The CDR3 nucleotides are TGTGCCATCAGTGAGACTGAGTACAATGAGCAGTTCTTC. It is translated as CAISETEYNEQFF.

This clonotype has ten or more counts. This chain links TRBV6-6 with TRBJ2-7; D is undetermined. The CDR3 extends over 13 amino acids. Germline values: CDR1 MNHNY, CDR2 SVGAGI (reference sequence). V was pared by 6 bases and J by 2 bases, with 11 bases between. The CDR3 nucleotides are TGTGCCAGCAGACCCGGGTTTACCTACGAGCAGTACTTC. This codes for CASRPGFTYEQYF.

The table lists this clonotype with many counts. The chain has TRBV12-3 or TRBV12-4 and TRBJ2-5; 9 positions match TRBD2. The J segment lost 5 bases and the V segment lost 7 bases, leaving 11 bases of the junction unmatched. The CDR3 contains 15 residues. CDR3 in DNA: TGTGCCAGCACCCTGAGTCTAGCGGGGATCGAGACCCAGTACTTC. This translates into CASTLSLAGIETQYF.

This clonotype was found many times. V and J are TRBV9 and TRBJ2-1; the match to TRBD1 covers 7 bases. In germline, CDR1 is SGDLS, CDR2 YYNGEE. The ends lost 0 bases at V and 4 bases at J; junction bases unmatched: 4. This CDR3 contains 15 residues. The CDR3 sequence: CASSVGGGRYNEQFF. CDR3 sequence (DNA): TGTGCCAGCAGCGTAGGAGGGGGCAGGTACAATGAGCAGTTCTTC.

By share, this clonotype ranks as medium-sized (0.01 to 0.1%). The rearrangement joins TRBV5-1 to TRBJ2-3; D might be TRBD1 (5 bases). Trimming removed 6 bases at V and 2 bases at J, with 16 bases between. The CDR3 totals 15 residues. Germline V gene sequence: CDR1 SGHRS, CDR2 YFSETQ. The CDR3: CASNPFQGNTDTQYF. In nucleotides, the CDR3 is TGCGCCAGCAACCCCTTCCAGGGCAACACAGATACGCAGTATTTT.

The table lists this clonotype with many counts. V gene TRBV7-8 combines with J gene TRBJ2-3, with D hard to call. The germline V gene encodes CDR1 SGHVS and CDR2 FQNEAQ. CDR3 length: 16 residues. V lost 5 bases and J 3 bases, leaving 18 bases between the germline ends. The CDR3 DNA reads TGTGCCAGCAGCCGGGTCTCTTCGGAGTGGACAGATACGCAGTATTTT. Protein: CASSRVSSEWTDTQYF.

This clonotype showed up many times. The V gene is TRBV7-9, the J gene TRBJ2-3; D unresolved. The CDR3 extends over 13 amino acids. Germline lookup yields CDR1 SEHNR and CDR2 FQNEAQ (reference sequence). Deletions cut 1 base from V and 4 bases from J, with 6 bases between. For the CDR3, the DNA is TGTGCCAGCAGCTTAGAATTACCAGATACGCAGTATTTT. Its protein product is CASSLELPDTQYF.

This clonotype was counted ten times or more. V is TRBV6-1 and J is TRBJ1-3; no clear D. The CDR3 spans 17 residues. Germline assignment: CDR1 MNHNS and CDR2 SASEGT. The V end lost 1 base, the J end lost 3 bases, and 16 bases lay between the germline ends. The CDR3 DNA reads as TGTGCCAGCAGTGAAGACACCCCCTGGACTGATGGAAACACCATATATTTT. Protein sequence: CASSEDTPWTDGNTIYF.

This clonotype showed up many times. This chain links TRBV5-1 with TRBJ2-1, with D perhaps being TRBD1 or TRBD2 (7 bases each). Between the trimmed V and J ends, which lost 0 bases and 7 bases, there was a span of 11 bases. The CDR3 spans 14 residues. The V gene's germline CDR1 is SGHRS and CDR2 YFSETQ. The DNA of the CDR3 is TGCGCCAGCAGCTTGGGGGAGGGGGCGAATGAGCAGTTCTTC. Its protein is CASSLGEGANEQFF.

This clonotype was detected ten times or more. The chain couples TRBV28 to TRBJ2-1; D ambiguous. Germline loops: CDR1 MDHEN, CDR2 SYDVKM. Trimming left V 6 bases short and J 7 bases short, with 13 bases between. The CDR3 extends over 13 amino acids. This chain's CDR3 is CASSDPAANEQFF. The CDR3 DNA reads as TGTGCCAGCAGCGACCCAGCCGCAAATGAGCAGTTCTTC.

This clonotype was counted at least ten times. The gene calls are TRBV5-1 and TRBJ2-1; 9 bases map to TRBD2. Germline CDR1 and CDR2: SGHRS and YFSETQ. V shed 4 bases and J 7 bases; nucleotides not matched to a gene: 9. The CDR3 runs to 15 residues. The CDR3 loop is CASSPLAGAVNEQFF. The CDR3 DNA follows: TGCGCCAGCAGCCCTTTAGCGGGGGCTGTGAATGAGCAGTTCTTC.

This clonotype was recorded at least ten times. The V call is TRBV5-1, the J call TRBJ2-7, with D possibly being TRBD2 (7 bases). Germline values: CDR1 SGHRS, CDR2 YFSETQ. Trimming cost V 4 bases and J 4 bases, with 15 bases left between them. The CDR3 loop spans 14 amino acids. The CDR3 DNA is TGCGCCAGCAGCGGGAGGGGGGCAGATTACGAGCAGTACTTC. Translated, it gives CASSGRGADYEQYF.

This clonotype has a count of ten or more. The rearrangement links TRBV28 to TRBJ2-7; TRBD2 aligns across 7 bases. Germline V gene data show CDR1 as MDHEN and CDR2 as SYDVKM. V gave up 6 bases and J gave up 5 bases; unmatched junction bases: 10. The CDR3 extends over 14 amino acids. CDR3 residues: CASRSSRDYHEQYF. In DNA, the CDR3 is TGTGCCAGCAGGTCGTCCCGGGACTACCACGAGCAGTACTTC.

This clonotype has ten or more counts. The chain links TRBV18 to TRBJ1-1, with 11 positions matching TRBD1. CDR1 and CDR2 (germline): KGHSH, LQKENI. CDR3 length: 17 amino acids. V was pared by 3 bases and J by 3 bases, with 9 bases of the junction left unmatched. In nucleotides, the CDR3 is TGTGCCAGCTCACCCGGGACAGGGGGTAGGTTGGACACTGAAGCTTTCTTT. Residues: CASSPGTGGRLDTEAFF.

This clonotype showed up many times. The J gene is TRBJ2-1, the V gene TRBV6-4, with 9 bases aligning to TRBD1. V lost 5 bases, J lost 7 bases, and 9 bases stayed unmatched. The CDR3 contains 15 residues. Germline lookup yields CDR1 MRHNA and CDR2 SNTAGT. The CDR3 here is CASSLFGTGYNEQFF. CDR3 in DNA: TGTGCCAGCAGTCTCTTCGGGACAGGGTATAATGAGCAGTTCTTC.

This clonotype was counted ten times or more. The chain employs TRBV7-2 and TRBJ2-7; D unclear. There are 15 residues in the CDR3. CDR1 is SGHTA, CDR2 FQGNSA, per germline. V lost 3 bases and J 2 bases, leaving 14 bases between the germline ends. The DNA for the CDR3 is TGTGCCAGCAGCTTGAGCCCTGACACGCCCTACGAGCAGTACTTC. This gives the protein CASSLSPDTPYEQYF. Together with reference TRBV7-2 and TRBJ2-7, the CDR3 gives the full variable domain: GAGVSQSPSNKVTEKGKDVELRCDPISGHTALYWYRQSLGQGLEFLIYFQGNSAPDKSGLPSDRFSAERTGGSVSTLTIQRTQQEDSAVYLCASSLSPDTPYEQYFGPGTRLTVT.

This clonotype is labeled medium-sized (0.01 to 0.1%). The chain uses TRBV9 and TRBJ2-2; D gene uncertain. CDR1 SGDLS and CDR2 YYNGEE come from the germline V gene. The CDR3 loop spans 15 amino acids. Between the trimmed V and J ends, which lost 4 bases and 0 bases, there was a span of 10 bases. CDR3 nucleotide sequence: TGTGCCAGCAGCCCCTCCCCCCCGAACACCGGGGAGCTGTTTTTT. It specifies CASSPSPPNTGELFF. Looking up the rest from reference TRBV9 and TRBJ2-2 gives the full variable domain: DSGVTQTPKHLITATGQRVTLRCSPRSGDLSVYWYQQSLDQGLQFLIQYYNGEERAKGNILERFSAQQFPDLHSELNLSSLELGDSALYFCASSPSPPNTGELFFGEGSRLTVL.

This clonotype showed up many times. The V call is TRBV5-1, the J call TRBJ1-1; no reliable D call. V lost 0 bases and J 1 base, leaving 10 bases between the germline ends. Germline V CDR1 and CDR2: SGHRS, YFSETQ. The CDR3 consists of 15 residues. CDR3 residues: CASSLEWLANTEAFF. In DNA, the CDR3 is TGCGCCAGCAGCTTGGAGTGGTTGGCGAACACTGAAGCTTTCTTT.

There are many counts of this clonotype. The chain is built from TRBV27 and TRBJ2-5; D might be TRBD1 (6 bases). Germline V gene lookup returns CDR1 MNHEY and CDR2 SMNVEV (reference sequence). The CDR3 has 14 amino acids. Trimming removed 5 bases from V and 1 base from J, with 11 bases in between. CDR3 amino acids: CASSDRDTQETQYF. The CDR3 DNA follows: TGTGCCAGCAGTGATCGGGACACCCAAGAGACCCAGTACTTC.

Ten or more counts support this clonotype. The V gene is TRBV20-1, the J gene TRBJ1-4, with D perhaps TRBD1 (6 bases). Germline V CDR1 and CDR2: DFQATT, SNEGSKA (reference sequence). V lost 0 bases and J 11 bases, leaving 19 bases between the germline ends. CDR3 length equals 15 residues. The CDR3: CSARDGGAGEWKLFF. DNA for the CDR3: TGCAGTGCTAGAGATGGGGGGGCAGGGGAGTGGAAACTGTTTTTT.

This clonotype appeared many times. The chain couples TRBV15 to TRBJ2-3; TRBD2 might be the D (5 bases). There are 16 residues in the CDR3. The V gene lost 3 bases and the J gene lost 2 bases, with 15 bases spanning the gap. Germline V gives CDR1 LNHNV, CDR2 YYDKDF (reference sequence). CDR3 nucleotides: TGTGCCACCAGCAGTGCGTCAAGCGGATTCACAGATACGCAGTATTTT. This codes for CATSSASSGFTDTQYF. Looking up the rest from reference TRBV15 and TRBJ2-3 gives the full variable domain: DAMVIQNPRYQVTQFGKPVTLSCSQTLNHNVMYWYQQKSSQAPKLLFHYYDKDFNNEADTPDNFQSRRPNTSFCFLDIRSPGLGDTAMYLCATSSASSGFTDTQYFGPGTRLTVL.

This clonotype occurred many times. V and J are TRBV20-1 and TRBJ1-1; D gene uncertain. Per the germline V gene, CDR1 is DFQATT and CDR2 is SNEGSKA (reference sequence). The CDR3 consists of 13 residues. The V gene lost 1 base and the J gene lost 10 bases, with 16 bases spanning the gap. This chain's CDR3 is CSARALLSGVAFF. The CDR3 nucleotides are TGCAGTGCTAGAGCGTTGCTTTCTGGGGTAGCTTTCTTT.

This clonotype was seen ten or more times. The gene calls are TRBV25-1 and TRBJ1-2; D is ambiguous. Germline V gives CDR1 MGHDK, CDR2 SYGVNS. V lost 1 base, J lost 7 bases, and 7 bases lay in between. The CDR3 sequence is 12 residues long. The CDR3 DNA follows: TGTGCCAGCAGTGAATTGTGGGTTGGCTACACCTTC. Encoded protein: CASSELWVGYTF.

This clonotype is medium-sized within its sample. This chain joins TRBV27 and TRBJ2-1; D is undetermined. The CDR3 loop spans 12 amino acids. Germline-derived CDR1 and CDR2 are MNHEY and SMNVEV (reference sequence). V was cut by 2 bases and J by 5 bases, with 4 bases left in between. The CDR3 region has the DNA TGTGCCAGCAGTTTAGCGGACAATGAGCAGTTCTTC. This sequence encodes CASSLADNEQFF.

The rearrangement uses TRBV6-5 and TRBJ2-5; 8 bases are shared with TRBD2. CDR1 is MNHEY and CDR2 is SVGAGI in the germline V gene. Trimming cost V 6 bases and J 5 bases; bases outside gene matches: 11. The CDR3 has 15 residues. The CDR3 DNA reads as TGTGCCAGCAGCAGACAAAGCGGGGGAAGGGAGACCCAGTACTTC. Translating it yields CASSRQSGGRETQYF.

This clonotype was counted at least ten times. The J gene is TRBJ2-5, the V gene TRBV20-1; TRBD2 might be the D (5 bases). V lost 3 bases and J 5 bases, leaving 7 bases between the germline ends. The germline V gene has CDR1 DFQATT and CDR2 SNEGSKA (reference sequence). This CDR3 is 11 amino acids long. The CDR3 protein is CSASRRETQYF. In nucleotides, the CDR3 is TGCAGTGCTAGTAGGAGGGAGACCCAGTACTTC.